This T cell receptor beta chain emerged from a study of shared clonotypes between healthy human individuals. Study conclusions and caveats: With few donors, the genetic and exposure-history diversity represented was limited.

As to this clone: As yet, its antigen is unknown. An end of the junction differs from the germline gene, which may be a read error.

Sequencing was performed with immunoSEQ multiplex PCR; in TCRdb, only in-frame clones are kept and a portion is missing. In the table there are roughly 640,000 clones, roughly 97% of which are singletons. Germline V gene data show CDR1 as MNHNS and CDR2 as SASEGT. The CDR3 extends over 10 amino acids. The material sequenced was naive CD4+ T cells sorted from blood. Subset here: CD45RA+ positively selected. The sequence was obtained from a woman aged 25-40 years in good health. This chain connects TRBV6-1 to TRBJ2-5; no definite D call. The CDR3 DNA reads as TGTGCCAGCAGTGAAATGAATCAGAACTTC. Amino acid sequence: CASSEMNQNF.